This is a list of T cell receptor beta chains from one sample in a study of regulatory T cells in long-lasting Graves disease. From the multiplex PCR reads, TCRdb called clonotypes with MiXCR, one entry per CDR3 protein. The sample records 560,000 or so distinct CDR3 sequences, roughly 16% being singletons. This same sample was also taken into another study, of T cells in Graves' hyperthyroidism and ophthalmopathy.

The specimen was peripheral blood mononuclear cells (PBMCs), collected at new diagnosis, from a patient treated with antithyroid drugs. The receptor source for this set is a man aged 18 to 29 with Graves disease. The CDR3 runs from the conserved cysteine through the conserved F or W. A D gene is named only where the DNA matches it firmly. For some rows the clone size is stated as once, few or many, or as a class when expanded; others skip it.

NA | NA | TRBJ1-1 | TRBV11-2 | TGTGCCAGCAGCTTAGACGGGGAGAGTACTGAAGCTTTCTTT | CASSLDGESTEAFF
TRBD1 | many | TRBJ1-5 | TRBV28 | TGTGCCAGCAGTACCGGCGACAGGGGTCATCAGCCCCAGCATTTT | CASSTGDRGHQPQHF
TRBD1 | NA | TRBJ1-5 | TRBV28 | TGTGCCAGCAGTACGGGACAGGGTTACAATCAGCCCCAGCATTTT | CASSTGQGYNQPQHF
NA | NA | TRBJ2-1 | TRBV27 | TGTGCCAGCAGCCTAATCGGGGCAAACAATGAGCAGTTCTTC | CASSLIGANNEQFF
TRBD2 | many | TRBJ2-1 | TRBV27 | TGTGCCAGCAGGACTAGCGGGAGCCCTGAGCAGTTCTTC | CASRTSGSPEQFF
TRBD2 | NA | TRBJ2-7 | TRBV28 | TGTGCCAGCAGTTCCGGGACTAGCGACTACGAGCTGTACTTC | CASSSGTSDYELYF
NA | NA | TRBJ1-2 | TRBV20-1 | TGCAGTGCTAGAGTCCCGGGATCGTACTATGGCTACACCTTC | CSARVPGSYYGYTF
NA | few | TRBJ2-7 | TRBV7-2 | TGTGCCAGCAGTCCCGGGAGTATCTACGAGCAGTACTTC | CASSPGSIYEQYF
NA | many | TRBJ1-5 | TRBV10-1 | TGCGCCAGCAGTGAAGTCGGTCTGAGGGGAAGCAATCAGCCCCAGCATTTT | CASSEVGLRGSNQPQHF
TRBD1 | many | TRBJ1-2 | TRBV15 | TGTGCCACCAGCAGGGGGAGGACAGGGTGGAACTATGGCTACACCTTC | CATSRGRTGWNYGYTF
NA | NA | TRBJ1-5 | TRBV6-1 | TGTGCCAGCAGTGAACCCTTCGGGGGCAGCAATCAGCCCCAGCATTTT | CASSEPFGGSNQPQHF
NA | many | TRBJ2-5 | TRBV30 | TGTGCCTGGGGGGCCACGGAGACCCAGTACTTC | CAWGATETQYF
NA | NA | TRBJ2-3 | TRBV7-3 | TGTGCCAGCAGCTACATTAAGGGCGCAGATACGCAGTATTTT | CASSYIKGADTQYF
TRBD2 | few | TRBJ2-6 | TRBV28 | TGTGCCAGCGGTCCACTAGCGACGCTCCAGGGCGGGGCCAACGTCCTGACTTTC | CASGPLATLQGGANVLTF
NA | NA | TRBJ2-7 | TRBV20-1 | TGCAGTGCGGAGGACACCTACGAGCAGTACTTC | CSAEDTYEQYF
NA | few | TRBJ2-5 | TRBV20-1 | TGCAGTGCTAGCGTGGGAGGGGGTCTGCAAGAGACCCAGTACTTC | CSASVGGGLQETQYF
TRBD2 | NA | TRBJ2-1 | TRBV28 | TGTGCCAGCAGTTCGGGGACTAGCGAATTACACAATGAGCAGTTCTTC | CASSSGTSELHNEQFF
NA | many | TRBJ2-1 | TRBV29-1 | TGCAGCGTTGGTCGAACCCACTCCTACAATGAGCAGTTCTTC | CSVGRTHSYNEQFF
NA | many | TRBJ1-2 | TRBV28 | TGTGCCACAACCCCAACCGGGACATTTCCTGGCTACACCTTC | CATTPTGTFPGYTF
NA | few | TRBJ1-2 | TRBV5-1 | TGCGCCAGCAGCAAGGGACACCTGAACTATGGCTACACCTTC | CASSKGHLNYGYTF
NA | many | TRBJ1-5 | TRBV12-3/TRBV12-4 | TGTGCCAGCAGCCCGTTAAGGGGGCCCCAGCATTTT | CASSPLRGPQHF
NA | many | TRBJ2-7 | TRBV18 | TGTGCCAGCTCCCCAGACGGGGGCGAGCAGTACTTC | CASSPDGGEQYF
TRBD1 | NA | TRBJ1-1 | TRBV3-1 | TGTGCCAACCCCAACTCCCGGGACAGACACGAAGCTTTCTTT | CANPNSRDRHEAFF
NA | many | TRBJ2-7 | TRBV5-1 | TGCGCCAGCAGCCTCCGGACCTCCTACGAGCAGTACTTC | CASSLRTSYEQYF
TRBD2 | many | TRBJ2-7 | TRBV20-1 | TGCAGTGCTAGAGAGGGCGCGGGAGGAACCTACGAGCAGTACTTC | CSAREGAGGTYEQYF
NA | few | TRBJ1-1 | TRBV3-1 | TGTGCCAGCAGCCCCAGAAGAAGAACTGAAGCTTTCTTT | CASSPRRRTEAFF
TRBD2 | few | TRBJ2-1 | TRBV5-1 | TGCGCCAGCAGCCCGGGGGGACTAGCGCCCTACAATGAGCAGTTCTTC | CASSPGGLAPYNEQFF
NA | NA | TRBJ1-1 | TRBV5-4 | TGTGCCAGCTCTTTTATGGGGGGCCTGAACACTGAAGCTTTCTTT | CASSFMGGLNTEAFF